The sample holds one count of the clone carrying this T cell receptor (beta chain). The data were taken from a study of blood T cell repertoires in COVID-19. In germline, CDR1 is LNHDA, CDR2 SQIVND (reference sequence). CDR3 length equals 24 residues. V lost 0 bases to trimming and J lost 1 base; unmatched junction nucleotides: 23. The authors' processing: Reference gene primer amplification gave estimated nucleated cell counts. Profiling relied on immunoSEQ multiplex PCR, and the TCRdb table lists in-frame clones only, not all of them. V and J calls and clone size come straight from that table; D and trimming were deduced from the DNA. The sample lists 200,000 to 250,000 clones; 80% to 95% were seen once.

V is TRBV19 and J is TRBJ1-5; TRBD1 aligns across 11 bases. The clonotype comes from a man aged 55 to 69 with COVID-19, enrolled during active disease. The sequencing input was peripheral blood. The CDR3: CASSIDRRWADRGRPGGSNQPQHF. The CDR3 DNA reads as TGTGCCAGTAGTATAGATCGTCGATGGGCGGACAGGGGGCGTCCCGGGGGAAGCAATCAGCCCCAGCATTTT.